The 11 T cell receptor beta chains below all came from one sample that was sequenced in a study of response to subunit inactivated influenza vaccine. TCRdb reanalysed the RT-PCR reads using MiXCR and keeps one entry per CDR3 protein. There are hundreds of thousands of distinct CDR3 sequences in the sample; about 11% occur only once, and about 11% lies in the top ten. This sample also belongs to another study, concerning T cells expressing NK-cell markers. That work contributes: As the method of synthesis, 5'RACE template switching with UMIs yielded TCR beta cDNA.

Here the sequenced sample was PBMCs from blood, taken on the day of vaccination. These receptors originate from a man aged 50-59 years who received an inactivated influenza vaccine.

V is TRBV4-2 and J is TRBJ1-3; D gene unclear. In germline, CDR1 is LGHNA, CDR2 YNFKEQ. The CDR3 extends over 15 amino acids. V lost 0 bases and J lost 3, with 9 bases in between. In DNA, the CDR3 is TGTGCCAGCAGCCAAGATCGAGTACTTGGAAACACCATATATTTT. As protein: CASSQDRVLGNTIYF.

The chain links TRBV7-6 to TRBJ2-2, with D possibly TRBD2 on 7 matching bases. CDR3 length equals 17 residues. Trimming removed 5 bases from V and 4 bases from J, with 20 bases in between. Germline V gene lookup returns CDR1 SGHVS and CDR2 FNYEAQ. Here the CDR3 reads CASSPLMGGAGTGELFF. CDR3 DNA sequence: TGTGCCAGCAGCCCCCTAATGGGGGGGGCAGGCACCGGGGAGCTGTTTTTT.

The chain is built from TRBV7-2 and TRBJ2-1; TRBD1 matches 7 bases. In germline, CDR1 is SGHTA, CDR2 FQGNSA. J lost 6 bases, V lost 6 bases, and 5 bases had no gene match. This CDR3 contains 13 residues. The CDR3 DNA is TGTGCCAGCAGGCGAACAGGGGCCAATGAGCAGTTCTTC. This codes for CASRRTGANEQFF.

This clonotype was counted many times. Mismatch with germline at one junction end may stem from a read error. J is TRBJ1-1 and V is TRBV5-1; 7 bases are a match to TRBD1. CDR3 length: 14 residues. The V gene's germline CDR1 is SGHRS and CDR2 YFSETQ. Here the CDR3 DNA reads TGTGCCAGCAGTTTAGGGGACAGAAACACTGAAGCTTTCTTT. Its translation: CASSLGDRNTEAFF.

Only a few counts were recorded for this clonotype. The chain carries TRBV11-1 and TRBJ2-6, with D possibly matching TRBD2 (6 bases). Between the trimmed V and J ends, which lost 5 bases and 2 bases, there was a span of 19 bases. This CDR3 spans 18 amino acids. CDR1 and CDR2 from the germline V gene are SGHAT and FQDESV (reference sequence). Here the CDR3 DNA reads TGTGCCAGCAGCAGCCCGGGCGGGGCCCAAACTGGGGCCAACGTCCTGACTTTC. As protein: CASSSPGGAQTGANVLTF.

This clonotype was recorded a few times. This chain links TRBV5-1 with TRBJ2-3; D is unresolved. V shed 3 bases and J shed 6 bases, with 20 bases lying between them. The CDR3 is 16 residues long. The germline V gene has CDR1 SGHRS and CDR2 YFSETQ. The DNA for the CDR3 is TGCGCCAGCAGCTCCGGTGTACGACCTGAGAGGGATACGCAGTATTTT. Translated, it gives CASSSGVRPERDTQYF.

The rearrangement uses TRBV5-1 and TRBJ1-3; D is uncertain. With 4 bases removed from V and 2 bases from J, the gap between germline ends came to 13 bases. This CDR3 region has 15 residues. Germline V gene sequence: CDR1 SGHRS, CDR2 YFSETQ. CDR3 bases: TGCGCCAGCAGCCATTCAGAAGCTACTGGAAACACCATATATTTT. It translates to CASSHSEATGNTIYF.

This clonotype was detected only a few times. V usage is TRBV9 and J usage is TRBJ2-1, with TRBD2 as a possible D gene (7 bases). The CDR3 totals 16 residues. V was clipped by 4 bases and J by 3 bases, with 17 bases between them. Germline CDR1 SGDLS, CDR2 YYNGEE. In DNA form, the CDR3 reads TGTGCCAGCAGCTTAGGGGGGGGGGCCCTCTACAATGAGCAGTTCTTC. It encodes CASSLGGGALYNEQFF.

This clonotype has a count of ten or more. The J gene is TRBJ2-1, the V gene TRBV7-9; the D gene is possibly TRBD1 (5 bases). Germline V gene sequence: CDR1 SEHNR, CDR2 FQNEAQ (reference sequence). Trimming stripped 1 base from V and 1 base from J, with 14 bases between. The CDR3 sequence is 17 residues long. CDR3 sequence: CASSLGLGQSSYNEQFF. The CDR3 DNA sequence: TGTGCCAGCAGCTTAGGCCTAGGACAATCGTCCTACAATGAGCAGTTCTTC. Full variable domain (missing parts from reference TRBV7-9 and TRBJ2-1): DTGVSQNPRHKITKRGQNVTFRCDPISEHNRLYWYRQTLGQGPEFLTYFQNEAQLEKSRLLSDRFSAERPKGSFSTLEIQRTEQGDSAMYLCASSLGLGQSSYNEQFFGPGTRLTVL.

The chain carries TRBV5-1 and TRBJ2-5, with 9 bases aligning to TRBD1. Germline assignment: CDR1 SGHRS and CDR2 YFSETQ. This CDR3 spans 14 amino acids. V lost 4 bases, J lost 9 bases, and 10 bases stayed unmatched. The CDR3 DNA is TGCGCCAGCAGCACGACCGGGACAGGGTTCGCCCAGTACTTC. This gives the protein CASSTTGTGFAQYF.

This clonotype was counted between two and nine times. CDR3 DNA sequence: TGTGCCAGCAGCCCGACAGTAGGTGAGACCCAGTACTTC. Translated: CASSPTVGETQYF. This chain links TRBV7-9 with TRBJ2-5; a possible D gene is TRBD1 (5 bases). The germline V gene has CDR1 SEHNR and CDR2 FQNEAQ (reference sequence). Trimming took 5 bases from V and 5 from J, leaving 12 bases between them. This CDR3 spans 13 amino acids.